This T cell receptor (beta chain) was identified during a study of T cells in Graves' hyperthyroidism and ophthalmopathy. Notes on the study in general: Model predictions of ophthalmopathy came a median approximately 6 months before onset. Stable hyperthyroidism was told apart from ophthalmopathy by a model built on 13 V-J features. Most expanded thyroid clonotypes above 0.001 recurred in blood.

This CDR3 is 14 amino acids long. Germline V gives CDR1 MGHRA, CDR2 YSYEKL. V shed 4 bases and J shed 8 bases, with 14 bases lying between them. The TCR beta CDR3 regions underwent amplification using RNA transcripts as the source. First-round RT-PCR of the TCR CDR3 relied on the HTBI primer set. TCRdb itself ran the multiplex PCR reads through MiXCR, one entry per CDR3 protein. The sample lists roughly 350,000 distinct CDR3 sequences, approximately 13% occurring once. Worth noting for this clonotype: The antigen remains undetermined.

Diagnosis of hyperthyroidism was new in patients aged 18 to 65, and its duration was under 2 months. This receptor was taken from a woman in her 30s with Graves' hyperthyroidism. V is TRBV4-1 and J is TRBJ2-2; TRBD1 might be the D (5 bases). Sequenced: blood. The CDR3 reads CASSLNSKGGELFF. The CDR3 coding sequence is TGCGCCAGCAGCCTAAACTCGAAGGGGGGGGAGCTGTTTTTT.